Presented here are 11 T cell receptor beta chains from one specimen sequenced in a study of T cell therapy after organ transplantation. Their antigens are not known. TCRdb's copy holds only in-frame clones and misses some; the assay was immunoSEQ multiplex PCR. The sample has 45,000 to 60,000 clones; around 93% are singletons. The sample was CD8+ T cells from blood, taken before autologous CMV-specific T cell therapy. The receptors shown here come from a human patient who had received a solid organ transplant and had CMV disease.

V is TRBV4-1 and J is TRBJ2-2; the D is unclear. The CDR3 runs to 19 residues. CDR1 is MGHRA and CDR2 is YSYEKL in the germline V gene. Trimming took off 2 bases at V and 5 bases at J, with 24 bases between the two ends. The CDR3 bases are TGCGCCAGCAGCCAAAAAATTTCCCTCGATTTGGTGGGGACCGGGGAGCTGTTTTTT. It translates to CASSQKISLDLVGTGELFF.

The CDR3 DNA is TGCAGTGCTGTTACAGGGAGGACGCAGTATTTT. This encodes CSAVTGRTQYF. The chain uses TRBV20-1 and TRBJ2-3; D could derive from TRBD1 or TRBD2 (6 bases each). CDR3 length: 11 amino acids. Trimming took 5 bases from V and 9 from J, leaving 12 bases between them. Germline lookup yields CDR1 DFQATT and CDR2 SNEGSKA (reference sequence).

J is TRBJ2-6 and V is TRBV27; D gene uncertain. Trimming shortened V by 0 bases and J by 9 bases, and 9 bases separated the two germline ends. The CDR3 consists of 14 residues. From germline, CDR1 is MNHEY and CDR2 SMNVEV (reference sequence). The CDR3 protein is CASSLSAVGNVLTF. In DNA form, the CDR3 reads TGTGCCAGCAGTTTATCCGCCGTGGGCAACGTCCTGACTTTC. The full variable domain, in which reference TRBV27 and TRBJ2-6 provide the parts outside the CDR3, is EAQVTQNPRYLITVTGKKLTVTCSQNMNHEYMSWYRQDPGLGLRQIYYSMNVEVTDKGDVPEGYKVSRKEKRNFPLILESPSPNQTSLYFCASSLSAVGNVLTFGAGSRLTVL.

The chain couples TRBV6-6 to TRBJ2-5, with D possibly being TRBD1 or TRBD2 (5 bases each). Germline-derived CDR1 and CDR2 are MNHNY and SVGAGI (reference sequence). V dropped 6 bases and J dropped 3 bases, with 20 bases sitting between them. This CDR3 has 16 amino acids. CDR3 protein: CASRSGRLGLEETQYF. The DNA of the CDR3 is TGTGCCAGCAGGTCGGGACGGCTAGGACTCGAAGAGACCCAGTACTTC.

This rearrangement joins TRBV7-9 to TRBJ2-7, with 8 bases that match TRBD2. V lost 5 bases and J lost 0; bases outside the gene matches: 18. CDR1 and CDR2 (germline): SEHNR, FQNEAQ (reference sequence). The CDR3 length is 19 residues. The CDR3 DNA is TGTGCCAGCAGCACAAACGCCCCGCGGGAACTAGCGGCCTCCTACGAGCAGTACTTC. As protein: CASSTNAPRELAASYEQYF.

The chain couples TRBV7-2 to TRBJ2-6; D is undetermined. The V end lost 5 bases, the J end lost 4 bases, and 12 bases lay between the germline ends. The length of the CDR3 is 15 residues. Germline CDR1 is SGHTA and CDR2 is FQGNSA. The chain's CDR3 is CASSPLGPGANVLTF. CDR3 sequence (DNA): TGTGCCAGCAGCCCCCTAGGTCCGGGGGCCAACGTCCTGACTTTC.

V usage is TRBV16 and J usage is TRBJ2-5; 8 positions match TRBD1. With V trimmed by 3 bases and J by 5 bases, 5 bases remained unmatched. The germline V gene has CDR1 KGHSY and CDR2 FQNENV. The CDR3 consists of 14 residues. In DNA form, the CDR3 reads TGTGCCAGCAGCCACCAGGGGGCGAGGGAGACCCAGTACTTC. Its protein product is CASSHQGARETQYF. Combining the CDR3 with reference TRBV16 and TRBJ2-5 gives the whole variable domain GEEVAQTPKHLVRGEGQKAKLYCAPIKGHSYVFWYQQVLKNEFKFLISFQNENVFDETGMPKERFSAKCLPNSPCSLEIQATKLEDSAVYFCASSHQGARETQYFGPGTRLLVL.

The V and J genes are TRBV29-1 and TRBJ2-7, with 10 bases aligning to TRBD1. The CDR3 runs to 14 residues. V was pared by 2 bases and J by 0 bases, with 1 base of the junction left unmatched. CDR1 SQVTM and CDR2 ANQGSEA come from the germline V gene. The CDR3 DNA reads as TGCAGCGTTGAAAGGACAGGGGGCTCCTACGAGCAGTACTTC. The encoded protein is CSVERTGGSYEQYF.

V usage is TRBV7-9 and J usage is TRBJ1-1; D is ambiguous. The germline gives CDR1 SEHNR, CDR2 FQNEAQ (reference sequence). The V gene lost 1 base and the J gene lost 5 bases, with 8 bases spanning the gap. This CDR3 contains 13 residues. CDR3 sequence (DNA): TGTGCCAGCAGCTTAGTGGATAGAACTGAAGCTTTCTTT. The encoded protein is CASSLVDRTEAFF.

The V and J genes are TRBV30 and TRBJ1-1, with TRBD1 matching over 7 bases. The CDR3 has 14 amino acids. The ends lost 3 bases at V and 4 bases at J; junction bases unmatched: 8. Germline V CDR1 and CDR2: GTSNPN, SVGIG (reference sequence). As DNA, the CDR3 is TGTGCCTGGAGGACAGGGTATGGGGCCACTGAAGCTTTCTTT. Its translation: CAWRTGYGATEAFF. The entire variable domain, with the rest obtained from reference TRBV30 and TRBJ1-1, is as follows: SQTIHQWPATLVQPVGSPLSLECTVEGTSNPNLYWYRQAAGRGLQLLFYSVGIGQISSEVPQNLSASRPQDRQFILSSKKLLLSDSGFYLCAWRTGYGATEAFFGQGTRLTVV.

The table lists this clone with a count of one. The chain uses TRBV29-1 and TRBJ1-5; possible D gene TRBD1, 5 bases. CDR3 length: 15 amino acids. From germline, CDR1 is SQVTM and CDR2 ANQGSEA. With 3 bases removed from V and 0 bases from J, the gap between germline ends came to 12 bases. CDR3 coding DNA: TGCAGCGTTGAGACGGGGGACGATAGCAATCAGCCCCAGCATTTT. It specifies CSVETGDDSNQPQHF.